This T cell receptor (beta chain) is drawn from a study of vaccination effects on CD4 cells after COVID-19. General study results and limits: Convalescent patients were scarce in the study, and it lacked early post-infection timepoints. Convalescents showed post-vaccine spike-reactive clones that were mainly new vaccine-induced clones.

CD4+ T cells were isolated after around 10 days of culture. The infection with SARS-CoV-2 (confirmed by PCR) occurred in this person between March and December 2020. The cohort was immunized with two doses of either the BNT162b2 or mRNA-1273 vaccine. The method was immunoSEQ multiplex PCR; TCRdb's version includes in-frame clones alone and lacks a portion of them. This table has 40,000 to 45,000 clones, 76% appearing once. Regarding this clone: Its matching antigen is unknown.

The clonotype comes from a human donor who had a prior SARS-CoV-2 infection. This material consisted of CD4+ T cells from PBMCs cultured without peptide, taken after COVID-19 vaccination.

The CDR3 reads CASSATINNSPLHF. The CDR3 coding sequence is TGTGCCAGCAGCGCGACAATTAATAATTCACCCCTCCACTTT. The J gene is TRBJ1-6, the V gene TRBV5-6; D ambiguous. The CDR3 consists of 14 residues. V was pared by 4 bases and J by 5 bases, with 10 bases between. Per germline, CDR1 SGHDT and CDR2 YYEEEE.